This T cell receptor beta chain originates from a study of monozygotic twins with inflammatory bowel disease. Points from the study as a whole: Among the T cells, different subtypes could not be distinguished. Clonotype overlap with others was lower in IBD patients than in healthy twins, a difference that was greatest with disease activity.

Notes on this clonotype: What it recognizes is unknown.

Germline V CDR1 and CDR2: SGHAT, FQDESV (reference sequence). The CDR3 spans 14 residues. In preparing each TCR library, about 3,700 ng of total RNA was used. TCRdb re-called the 5' RACE reads and catalogs CDR3 proteins one per entry, DNA excluded. Its table lists roughly 330,000 distinct CDR3 sequences. The material sequenced was blood. This clonotype was obtained from a human donor with ulcerative colitis or Crohn's disease, or a healthy co-twin of an affected twin (not recorded which). The chain has TRBV11-1 and TRBJ2-2; TCRdb calls TRBD1, which cannot be checked without DNA. The CDR3 sequence: CASSINGGFGELFF.